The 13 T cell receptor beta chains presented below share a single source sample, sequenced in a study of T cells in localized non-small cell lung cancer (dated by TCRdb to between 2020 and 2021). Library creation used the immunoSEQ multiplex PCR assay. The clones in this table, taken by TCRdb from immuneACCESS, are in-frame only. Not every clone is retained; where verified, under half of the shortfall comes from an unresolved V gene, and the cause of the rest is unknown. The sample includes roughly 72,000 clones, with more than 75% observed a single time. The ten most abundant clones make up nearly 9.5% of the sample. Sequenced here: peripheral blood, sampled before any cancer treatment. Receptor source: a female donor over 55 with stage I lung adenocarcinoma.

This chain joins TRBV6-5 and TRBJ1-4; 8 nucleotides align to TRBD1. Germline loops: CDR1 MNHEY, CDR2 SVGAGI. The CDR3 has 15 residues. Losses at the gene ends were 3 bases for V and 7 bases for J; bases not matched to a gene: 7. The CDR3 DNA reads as TGTGCCAGCAGTTATACCGGGACAGGCGCTGAAAAACTGTTTTTT. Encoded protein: CASSYTGTGAEKLFF.

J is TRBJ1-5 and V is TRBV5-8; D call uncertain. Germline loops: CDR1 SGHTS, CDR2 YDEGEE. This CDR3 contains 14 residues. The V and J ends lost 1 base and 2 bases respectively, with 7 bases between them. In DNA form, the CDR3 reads TGTGCCAGCAGCTTGAGACAACGCAATCAGCCCCAGCATTTT. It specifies CASSLRQRNQPQHF.

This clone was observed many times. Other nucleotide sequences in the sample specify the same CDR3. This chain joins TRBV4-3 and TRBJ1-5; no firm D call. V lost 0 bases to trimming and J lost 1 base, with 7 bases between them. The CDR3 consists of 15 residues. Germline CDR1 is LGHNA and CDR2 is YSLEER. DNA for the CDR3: TGCGCCAGCAGCCAAGATTTGTGGAGCAATCAGCCCCAGCATTTT. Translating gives CASSQDLWSNQPQHF.

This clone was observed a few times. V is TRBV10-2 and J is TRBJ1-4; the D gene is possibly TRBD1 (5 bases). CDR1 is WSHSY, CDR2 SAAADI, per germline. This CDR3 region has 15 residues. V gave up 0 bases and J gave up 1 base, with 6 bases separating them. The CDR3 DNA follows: TGCGCCAGCAGTGAGTCGAGGGGAACTAATGAAAAACTGTTTTTT. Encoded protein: CASSESRGTNEKLFF.

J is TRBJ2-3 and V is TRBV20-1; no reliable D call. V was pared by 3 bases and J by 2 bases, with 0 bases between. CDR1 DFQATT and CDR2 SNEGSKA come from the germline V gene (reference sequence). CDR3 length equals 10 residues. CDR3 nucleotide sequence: TGCAGTGCTAGCACAGATACGCAGTATTTT. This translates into CSASTDTQYF.

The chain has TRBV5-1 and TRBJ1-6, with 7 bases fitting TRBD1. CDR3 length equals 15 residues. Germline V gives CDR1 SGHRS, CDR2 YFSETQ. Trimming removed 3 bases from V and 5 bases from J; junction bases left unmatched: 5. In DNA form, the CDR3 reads TGCGCCAGCAGCTGGGGGACAGCCGATAATTCACCCCTCCACTTT. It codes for CASSWGTADNSPLHF.

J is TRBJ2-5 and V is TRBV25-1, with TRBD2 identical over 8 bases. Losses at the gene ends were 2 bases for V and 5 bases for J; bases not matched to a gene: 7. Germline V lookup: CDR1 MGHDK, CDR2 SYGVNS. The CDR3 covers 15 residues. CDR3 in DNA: TGTGCCAGCAGTGAAGGGGCGGGGGGAATGGAGACCCAGTACTTC. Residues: CASSEGAGGMETQYF.

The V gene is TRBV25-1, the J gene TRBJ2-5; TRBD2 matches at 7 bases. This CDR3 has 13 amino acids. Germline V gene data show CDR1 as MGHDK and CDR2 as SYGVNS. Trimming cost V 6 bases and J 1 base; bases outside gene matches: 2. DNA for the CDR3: TGTGCCAGCAGGTGGGGGGGCCAAGAGACCCAGTACTTC. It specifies CASRWGGQETQYF.

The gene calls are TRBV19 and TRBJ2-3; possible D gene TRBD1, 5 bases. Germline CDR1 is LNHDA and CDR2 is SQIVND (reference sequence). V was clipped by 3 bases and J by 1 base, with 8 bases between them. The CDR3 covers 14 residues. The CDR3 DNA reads TGTGCCAGTAGTATCAGGGCTCGCACAGATACGCAGTATTTT. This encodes CASSIRARTDTQYF.

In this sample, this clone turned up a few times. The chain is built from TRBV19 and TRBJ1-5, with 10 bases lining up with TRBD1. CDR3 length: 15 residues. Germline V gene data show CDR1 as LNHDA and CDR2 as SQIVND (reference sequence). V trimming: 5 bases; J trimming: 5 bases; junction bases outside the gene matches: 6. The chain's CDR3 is CASSVTGGEDQPQHF. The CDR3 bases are TGTGCCAGTAGTGTGACAGGGGGCGAGGATCAGCCCCAGCATTTT.

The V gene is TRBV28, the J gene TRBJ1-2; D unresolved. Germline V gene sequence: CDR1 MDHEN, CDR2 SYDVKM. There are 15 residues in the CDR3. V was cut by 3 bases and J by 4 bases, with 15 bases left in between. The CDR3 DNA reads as TGTGCCAGCAGTTTTCCCTTTCGCGGGTCCTATGGCTACACCTTC. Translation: CASSFPFRGSYGYTF.

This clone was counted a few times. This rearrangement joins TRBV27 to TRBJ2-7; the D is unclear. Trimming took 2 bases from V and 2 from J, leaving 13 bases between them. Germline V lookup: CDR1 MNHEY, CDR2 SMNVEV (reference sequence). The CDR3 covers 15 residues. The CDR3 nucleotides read TGTGCCAGCAGTTTAGGTCTTGGGTTCACCTACGAGCAGTACTTC. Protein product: CASSLGLGFTYEQYF.

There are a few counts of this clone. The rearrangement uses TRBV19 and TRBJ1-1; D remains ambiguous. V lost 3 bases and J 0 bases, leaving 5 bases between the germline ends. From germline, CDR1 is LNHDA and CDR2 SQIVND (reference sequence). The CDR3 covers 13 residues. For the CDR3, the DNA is TGTGCCAGTAGTATCAGGATGAACACTGAAGCTTTCTTT. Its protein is CASSIRMNTEAFF. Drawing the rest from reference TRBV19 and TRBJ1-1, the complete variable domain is DGGITQSPKYLFRKEGQNVTLSCEQNLNHDAMYWYRQDPGQGLRLIYYSQIVNDFQKGDIAEGYSVSREKKESFPLTVTSAQKNPTAFYLCASSIRMNTEAFFGQGTRLTVV.